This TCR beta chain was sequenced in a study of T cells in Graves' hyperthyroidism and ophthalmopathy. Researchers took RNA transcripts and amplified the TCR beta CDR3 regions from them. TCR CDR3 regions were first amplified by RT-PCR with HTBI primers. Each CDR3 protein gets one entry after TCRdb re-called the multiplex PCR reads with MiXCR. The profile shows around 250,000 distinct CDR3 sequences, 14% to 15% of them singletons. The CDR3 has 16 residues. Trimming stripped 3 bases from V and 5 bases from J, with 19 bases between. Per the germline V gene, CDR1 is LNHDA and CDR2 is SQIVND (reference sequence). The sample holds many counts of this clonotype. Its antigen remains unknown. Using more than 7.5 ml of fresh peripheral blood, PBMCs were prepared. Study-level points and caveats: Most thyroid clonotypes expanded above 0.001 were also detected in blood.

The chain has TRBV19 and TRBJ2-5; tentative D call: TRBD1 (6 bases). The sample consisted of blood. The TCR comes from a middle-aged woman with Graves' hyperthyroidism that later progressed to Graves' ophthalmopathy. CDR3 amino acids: CASSIGDTSLSETQYF. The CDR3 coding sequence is TGTGCCAGTAGTATCGGGGACACGTCCTTGTCTGAGACCCAGTACTTC. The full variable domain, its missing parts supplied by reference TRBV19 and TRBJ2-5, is DGGITQSPKYLFRKEGQNVTLSCEQNLNHDAMYWYRQDPGQGLRLIYYSQIVNDFQKGDIAEGYSVSREKKESFPLTVTSAQKNPTAFYLCASSIGDTSLSETQYFGPGTRLLVL.